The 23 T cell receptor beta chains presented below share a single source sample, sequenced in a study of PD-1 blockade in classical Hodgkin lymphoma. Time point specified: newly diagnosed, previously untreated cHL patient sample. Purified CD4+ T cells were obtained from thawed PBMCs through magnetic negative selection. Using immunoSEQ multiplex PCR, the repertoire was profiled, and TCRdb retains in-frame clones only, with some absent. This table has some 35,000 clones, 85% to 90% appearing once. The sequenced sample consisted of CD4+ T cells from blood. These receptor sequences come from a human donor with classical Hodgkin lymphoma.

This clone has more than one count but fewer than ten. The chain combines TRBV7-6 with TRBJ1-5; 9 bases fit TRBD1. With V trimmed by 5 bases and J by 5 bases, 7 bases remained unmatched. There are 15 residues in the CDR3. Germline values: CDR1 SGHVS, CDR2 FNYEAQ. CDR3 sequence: CASSPGTGRYQPQHF. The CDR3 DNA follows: TGTGCCAGCAGCCCCGGGACAGGGAGATATCAGCCCCAGCATTTT.

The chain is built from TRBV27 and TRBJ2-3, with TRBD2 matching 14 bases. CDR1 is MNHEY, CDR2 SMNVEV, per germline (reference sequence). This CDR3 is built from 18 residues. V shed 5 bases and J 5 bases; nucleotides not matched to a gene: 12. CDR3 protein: CASSPTSGRALLRDTQYF. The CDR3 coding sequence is TGTGCCAGCAGTCCGACTAGCGGGAGGGCCCTCTTGAGAGATACGCAGTATTTT.

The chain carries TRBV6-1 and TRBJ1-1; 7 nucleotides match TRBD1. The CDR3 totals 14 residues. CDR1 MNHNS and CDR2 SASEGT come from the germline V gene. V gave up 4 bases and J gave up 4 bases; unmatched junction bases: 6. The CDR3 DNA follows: TGTGCCAGCAGTGTCGCAGGGGGACGCACTGAAGCTTTCTTT. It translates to CASSVAGGRTEAFF.

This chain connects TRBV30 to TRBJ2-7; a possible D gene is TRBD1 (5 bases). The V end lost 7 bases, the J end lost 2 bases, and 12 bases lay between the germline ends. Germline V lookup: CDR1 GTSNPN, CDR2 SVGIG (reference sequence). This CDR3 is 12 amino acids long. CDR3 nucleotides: TGTGCCTCCCAAGACAGCGCCTACGAGCAGTACTTC. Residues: CASQDSAYEQYF.

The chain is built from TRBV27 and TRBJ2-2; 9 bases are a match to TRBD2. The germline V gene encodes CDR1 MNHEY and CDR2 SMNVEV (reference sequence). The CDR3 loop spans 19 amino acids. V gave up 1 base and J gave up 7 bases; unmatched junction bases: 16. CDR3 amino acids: CASSLWPPISGGRGGELFF. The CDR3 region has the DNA TGTGCCAGCAGTTTATGGCCACCGATAAGCGGGGGGCGTGGCGGGGAGCTGTTTTTT.

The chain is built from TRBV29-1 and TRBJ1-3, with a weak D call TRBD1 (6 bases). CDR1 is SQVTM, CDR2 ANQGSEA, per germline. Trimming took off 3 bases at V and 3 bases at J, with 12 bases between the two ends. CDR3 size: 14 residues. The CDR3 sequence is CSVDPGAGGNTIYF. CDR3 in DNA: TGCAGCGTTGATCCGGGGGCGGGTGGAAACACCATATATTTT.

CDR3: CASSRGETSGRTDTQYF. The CDR3 DNA sequence: TGCGCCAGCAGCCGAGGGGAGACTAGCGGACGCACAGATACGCAGTATTTT. The chain employs TRBV4-3 and TRBJ2-3; 9 bases match TRBD2. After removal of 4 bases from V and 1 base from J, the junction contained 9 bases not matched to a gene. CDR1 and CDR2 from the germline V gene are LGHNA and YSLEER. CDR3 length: 17 amino acids.

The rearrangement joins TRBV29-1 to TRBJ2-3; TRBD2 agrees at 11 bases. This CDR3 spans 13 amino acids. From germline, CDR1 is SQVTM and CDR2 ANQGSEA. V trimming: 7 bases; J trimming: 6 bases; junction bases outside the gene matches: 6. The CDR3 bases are TGCAGCGCCCGACTAGCGGGACGGGATACGCAGTATTTT. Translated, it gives CSARLAGRDTQYF.

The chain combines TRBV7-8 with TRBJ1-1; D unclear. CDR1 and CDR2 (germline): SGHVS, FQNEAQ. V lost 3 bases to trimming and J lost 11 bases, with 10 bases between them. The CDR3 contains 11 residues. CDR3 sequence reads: CASSLGPRAFF. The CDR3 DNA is TGTGCCAGCAGCTTGGGTCCCAGGGCTTTCTTT. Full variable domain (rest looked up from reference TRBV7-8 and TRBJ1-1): GAGVSQSPRYKVAKRGQDVALRCDPISGHVSLFWYQQALGQGPEFLTYFQNEAQLDKSGLPSDRFFAERPEGSVSTLKIQRTQQEDSAVYLCASSLGPRAFFGQGTRLTVV.

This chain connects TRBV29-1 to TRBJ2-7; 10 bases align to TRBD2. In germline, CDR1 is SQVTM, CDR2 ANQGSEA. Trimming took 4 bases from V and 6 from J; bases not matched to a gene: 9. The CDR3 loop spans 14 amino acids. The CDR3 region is CSVGLLAGASEQYF. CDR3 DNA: TGCAGCGTTGGCCTTCTAGCGGGAGCCAGCGAGCAGTACTTC.

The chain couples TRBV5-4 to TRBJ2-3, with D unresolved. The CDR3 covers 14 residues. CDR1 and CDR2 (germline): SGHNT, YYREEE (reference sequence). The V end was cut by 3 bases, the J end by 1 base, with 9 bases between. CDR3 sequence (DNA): TGTGCCAGCAGCTCAGGAATCGGCACAGATACGCAGTATTTT. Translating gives CASSSGIGTDTQYF.

The CDR3 protein is CASSLLGESDEKLFF. The DNA of the CDR3 is TGTGCCAGCAGCTTGTTGGGGGAGTCAGATGAAAAACTGTTTTTT. This chain connects TRBV5-6 to TRBJ1-4; tentatively, D is TRBD1 (5 bases). V lost 1 base and J 6 bases, leaving 13 bases between the germline ends. CDR3 length equals 15 residues. Germline V CDR1 and CDR2: SGHDT, YYEEEE. Using reference TRBV5-6 and TRBJ1-4 for the parts outside the CDR3, the full variable domain is DAGVTQSPTHLIKTRGQQVTLRCSPKSGHDTVSWYQQALGQGPQFIFQYYEEEERQRGNFPDRFSGHQFPNYSSELNVNALLLGDSALYLCASSLLGESDEKLFFGSGTQLSVL.

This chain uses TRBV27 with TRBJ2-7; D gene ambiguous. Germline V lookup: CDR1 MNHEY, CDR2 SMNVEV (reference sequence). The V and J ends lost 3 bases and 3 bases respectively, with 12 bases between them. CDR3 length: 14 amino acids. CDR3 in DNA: TGTGCCAGCAGTTTTGCGCCGGTCTTCTACGAGCAGTACTTC. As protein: CASSFAPVFYEQYF.

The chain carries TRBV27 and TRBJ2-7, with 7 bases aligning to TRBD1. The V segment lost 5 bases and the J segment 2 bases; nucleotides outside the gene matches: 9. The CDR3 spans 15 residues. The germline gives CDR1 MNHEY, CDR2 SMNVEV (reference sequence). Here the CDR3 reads CASSAKPGQTYEQYF. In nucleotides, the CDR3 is TGTGCCAGCAGTGCTAAACCGGGACAGACCTACGAGCAGTACTTC.

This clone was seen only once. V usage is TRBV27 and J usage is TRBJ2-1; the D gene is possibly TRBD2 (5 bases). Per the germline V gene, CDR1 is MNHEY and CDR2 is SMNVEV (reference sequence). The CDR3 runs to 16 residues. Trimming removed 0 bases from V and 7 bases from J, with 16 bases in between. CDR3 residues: CASSLSPRTGRNEQFF. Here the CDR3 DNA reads TGTGCCAGCAGTTTATCGCCCCGGACTGGCCGAAATGAGCAGTTCTTC.

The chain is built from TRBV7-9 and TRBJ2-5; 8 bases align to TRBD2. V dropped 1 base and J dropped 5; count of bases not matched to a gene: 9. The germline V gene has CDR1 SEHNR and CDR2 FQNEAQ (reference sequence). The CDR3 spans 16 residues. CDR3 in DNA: TGTGCCAGCAGCTTAGGTCGGGAGGGCCGGTGGGAGACCCAGTACTTC. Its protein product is CASSLGREGRWETQYF.

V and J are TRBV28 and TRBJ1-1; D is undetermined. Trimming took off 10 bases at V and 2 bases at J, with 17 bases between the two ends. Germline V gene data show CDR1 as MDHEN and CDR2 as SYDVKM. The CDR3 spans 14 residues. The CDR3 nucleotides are TGTGCCACCAGAGAGGGCCCCGGAAACACTGAAGCTTTCTTT. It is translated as CATREGPGNTEAFF.

The CDR3 loop reads CAITSRGSDSEAFF. CDR3 bases: TGTGCCATCACCTCGAGGGGAAGTGATAGTGAAGCTTTCTTT. The chain employs TRBV10-3 and TRBJ1-1, with a possible D match to TRBD1 (5 bases). The V gene's germline CDR1 is ENHRY and CDR2 SYGVKD. The CDR3 covers 14 residues. V lost 7 bases to trimming and J lost 7 bases, with 19 bases between them.

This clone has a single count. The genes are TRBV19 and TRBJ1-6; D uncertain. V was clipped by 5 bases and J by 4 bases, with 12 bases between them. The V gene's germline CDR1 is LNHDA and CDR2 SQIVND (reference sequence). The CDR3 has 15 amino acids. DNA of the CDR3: TGTGCCAGTAGTCCTAGGACGGATTATAATTCACCCCTCCACTTT. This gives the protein CASSPRTDYNSPLHF.

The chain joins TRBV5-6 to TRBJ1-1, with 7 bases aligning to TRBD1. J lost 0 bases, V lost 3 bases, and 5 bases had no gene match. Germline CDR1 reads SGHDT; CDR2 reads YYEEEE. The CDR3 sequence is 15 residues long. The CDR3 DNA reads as TGTGCCAGCAGCTCTGACAGGGTCATGAACACTGAAGCTTTCTTT. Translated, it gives CASSSDRVMNTEAFF.

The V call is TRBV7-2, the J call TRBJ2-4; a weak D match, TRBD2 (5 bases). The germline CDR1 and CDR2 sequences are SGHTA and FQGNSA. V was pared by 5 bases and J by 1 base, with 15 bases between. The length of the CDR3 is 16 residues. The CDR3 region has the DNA TGTGCCAGCAGCCGGGAAACGGCAGCGGCCAAAAACATTCAGTACTTC. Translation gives CASSRETAAAKNIQYF.

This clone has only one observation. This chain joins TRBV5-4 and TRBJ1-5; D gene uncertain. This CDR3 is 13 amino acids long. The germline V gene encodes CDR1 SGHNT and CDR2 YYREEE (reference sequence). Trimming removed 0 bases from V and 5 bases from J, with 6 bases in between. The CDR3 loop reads CASSLERDQPQHF. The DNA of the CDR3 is TGTGCCAGCAGCTTGGAGAGGGATCAGCCCCAGCATTTT.

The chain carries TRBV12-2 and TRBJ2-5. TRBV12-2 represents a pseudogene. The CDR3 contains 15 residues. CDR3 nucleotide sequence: TGTGCAAGTCGCTTAATTATTTGGGGTAAAGAGACCCAGTACTTC. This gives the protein CASRLIIWGKETQYF.